Listed here is a single T cell receptor beta chain. These data are taken from a study of shared clonotypes between healthy human individuals. Assay used: immunoSEQ multiplex PCR; TCRdb lists only in-frame clones, some missing. The profile shows approximately 2.5 million clones, more than 90% of them singletons. CDR1 is SNHLY and CDR2 is FYNNEI in the germline V gene. CDR3 length: 13 amino acids. The V and J ends lost 5 bases and 11 bases, in that order; junction bases with no gene match: 9. This TCR was recovered from a young man in good health. V gene TRBV2 combines with J gene TRBJ2-1; 7 positions match TRBD2. Sequencing was done on a sample of naive CD4+ T cells sorted from blood. The subset was: CD45RA+ positively selected. The DNA of the CDR3 is TGTGCCAGCAGTCCCCCGGTCGGGGGGAAGCAGTTCTTC. Its translation is CASSPPVGGKQFF.